These T cell receptor beta chains were read from a single sample in a study of Tregs in tolerant kidney transplant recipients. The data were produced by immunoSEQ multiplex PCR, yet TCRdb's version contains in-frame clones alone and is incomplete. The data contain about 94,000 clones, 93% of them singletons. The specimen comprised CD4+ T cells from blood, sampled before the transplant. The receptors were gathered from a human donor who received a combined kidney and bone marrow transplant. Each CDR3 is given with its conserved first and last residue. D genes are given only for firm matches. The size of a clone is reported for some rows only, either as once, few or many, or as a class for expanded clones.

CDR3nt	CDR3aa	abundance	v_gene	j_gene	d_gene
TGTGCCAGCAGCTTAGATTTATTCCCAGGACTAGCGGGAAACAGGTCCTACAATGAGCAGTTCTTC	CASSLDLFPGLAGNRSYNEQFF	-	TRBV7-3	TRBJ2-1	TRBD2
TGTGCCAGTAGTCGGTCAGGGTTCGACAATGAGCAGTTCTTC	CASSRSGFDNEQFF	-	TRBV19	TRBJ2-1	-
TGTGCCAGCAGCCCCTCTTGGCGGGAGGCTTACAATGAGCAGTTCTTC	CASSPSWREAYNEQFF	-	TRBV7-3	TRBJ2-1	TRBD2
TGTGCCACCAGCTGGTCTAGCGTCACAGATACGCAGTATTTT	CATSWSSVTDTQYF	-	TRBV15	TRBJ2-3	-
TGTGCCAGCACCCGATCGGGCGGGGAGCTGTTTTTT	CASTRSGGELFF	-	TRBV7-2	TRBJ2-2	-
TGTGCCAGCAGCCCTGGACAGGGCCTGAGGGACAATGAGCAGTTCTTC	CASSPGQGLRDNEQFF	-	TRBV7-9	TRBJ2-1	TRBD1
TGTGCCAGCAGCTTTGACAGGGGTGGAAACACCATATATTTT	CASSFDRGGNTIYF	once	TRBV9	TRBJ1-3	TRBD1
TGTGCTAGTGGTTCCGGGACAGGGAATTACGAGCAGTACTTC	CASGSGTGNYEQYF	-	TRBV12-5	TRBJ2-7	TRBD1
TGTGCCAGCAGACCAACCGGGACACCGGGTCGGGAGCAGTACTTC	CASRPTGTPGREQYF	-	TRBV5-6	TRBJ2-7	-
TGCAGCGTTGTAGTCCAGGGGGCTAGGGGTCAGCCCCAGCATTTT	CSVVVQGARGQPQHF	-	TRBV29-1	TRBJ1-5	TRBD1
TGTGCCAGCAGCTTCGTCCCGGGACTAGCGGACCTGCGTGATAACGAGCAGTACTTC	CASSFVPGLADLRDNEQYF	-	TRBV11-2	TRBJ2-7	TRBD2
TGTGCCAGTTCCCAGGGCTCGAACACCGGGGAGCTGTTTTTT	CASSQGSNTGELFF	-	TRBV19	TRBJ2-2	-
TGTGCCAGTAGAGGACAGGTATACCCCGGGGGCAATCAGCCCCAGCATTTT	CASRGQVYPGGNQPQHF	once	TRBV21-1	TRBJ1-5	-
TGTGCCAGCAGTTTCGGGCTAGGAGGCGAGCAGTACTTC	CASSFGLGGEQYF	-	TRBV6-5	TRBJ2-7	-
TGTGCCAGCAGCTTAGGGCAGGGGGCTGGAGATACGCAGTATTTT	CASSLGQGAGDTQYF	-	TRBV7-3	TRBJ2-3	TRBD1
TGTGCCAGCAGTCTTTCTACAGTACCACCCTACGAGCAGTACTTC	CASSLSTVPPYEQYF	-	TRBV25-1	TRBJ2-7	-
TGTGCCAGCAGCCTGGGAGCGAACACCGGGGAGCTGTTTTTT	CASSLGANTGELFF	-	TRBV7-3	TRBJ2-2	-
TGTGCCAGTAGTATGGCGACTAGCGCCGAGTACACAGATACGCAGTATTTT	CASSMATSAEYTDTQYF	-	TRBV19	TRBJ2-3	TRBD2